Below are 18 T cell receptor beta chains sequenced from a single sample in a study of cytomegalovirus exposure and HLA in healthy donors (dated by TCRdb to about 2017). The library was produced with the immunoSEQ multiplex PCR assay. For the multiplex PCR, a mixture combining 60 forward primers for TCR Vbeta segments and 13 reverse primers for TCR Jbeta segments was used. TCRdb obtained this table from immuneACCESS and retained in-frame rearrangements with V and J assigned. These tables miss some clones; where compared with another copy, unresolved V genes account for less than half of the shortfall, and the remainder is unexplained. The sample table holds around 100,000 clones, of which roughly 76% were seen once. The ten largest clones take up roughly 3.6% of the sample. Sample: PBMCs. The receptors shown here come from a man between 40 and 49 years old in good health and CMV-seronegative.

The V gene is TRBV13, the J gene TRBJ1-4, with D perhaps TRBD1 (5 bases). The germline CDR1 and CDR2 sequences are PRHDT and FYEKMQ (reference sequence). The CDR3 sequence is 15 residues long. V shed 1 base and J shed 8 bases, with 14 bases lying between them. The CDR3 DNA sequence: TGTGCCAGCAGCTTAGCCCAGGGAAGAAGGGAAAAACTGTTTTTT. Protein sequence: CASSLAQGRREKLFF.

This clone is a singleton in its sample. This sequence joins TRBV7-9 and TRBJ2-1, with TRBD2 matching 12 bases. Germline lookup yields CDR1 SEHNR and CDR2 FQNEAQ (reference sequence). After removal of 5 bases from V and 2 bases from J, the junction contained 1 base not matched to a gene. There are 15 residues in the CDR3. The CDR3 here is CASSPSGGAYNEQFF. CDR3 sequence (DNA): TGTGCCAGCAGCCCTAGCGGGGGGGCCTACAATGAGCAGTTCTTC.

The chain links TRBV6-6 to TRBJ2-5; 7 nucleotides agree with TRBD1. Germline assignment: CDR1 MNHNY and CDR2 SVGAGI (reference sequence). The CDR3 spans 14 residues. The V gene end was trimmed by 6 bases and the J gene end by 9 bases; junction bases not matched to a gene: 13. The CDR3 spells CASSRSGGIVPQYF. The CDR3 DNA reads TGTGCCAGCAGCAGATCAGGGGGAATCGTCCCCCAGTACTTC.

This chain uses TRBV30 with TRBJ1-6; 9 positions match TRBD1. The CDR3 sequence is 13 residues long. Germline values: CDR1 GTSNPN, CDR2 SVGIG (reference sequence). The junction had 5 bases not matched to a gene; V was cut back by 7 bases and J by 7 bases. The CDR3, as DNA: TGTGCCTCCCAGGGACAGGGAAATTCACCCCTCCACTTT. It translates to CASQGQGNSPLHF.

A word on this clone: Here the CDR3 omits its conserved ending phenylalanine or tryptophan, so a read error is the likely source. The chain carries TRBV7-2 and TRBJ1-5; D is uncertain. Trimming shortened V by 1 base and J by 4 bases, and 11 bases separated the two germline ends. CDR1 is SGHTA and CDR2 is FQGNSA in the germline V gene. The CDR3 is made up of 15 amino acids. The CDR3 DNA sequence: TGTGCCAGCAGCTTAGTGCTGGGAGTGAATCAGCCCCAGCATGTT. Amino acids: CASSLVLGVNQPQHV.

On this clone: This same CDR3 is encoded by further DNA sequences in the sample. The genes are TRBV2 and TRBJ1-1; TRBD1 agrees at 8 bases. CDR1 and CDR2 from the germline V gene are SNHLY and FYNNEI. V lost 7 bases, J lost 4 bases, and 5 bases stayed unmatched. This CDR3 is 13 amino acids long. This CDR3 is CASTGGAGTEAFF. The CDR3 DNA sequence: TGTGCCAGCACAGGGGGCGCCGGCACTGAAGCTTTCTTT. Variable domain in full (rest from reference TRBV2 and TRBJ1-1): EPEVTQTPSHQVTQMGQEVILRCVPISNHLYFYWYRQILGQKVEFLVSFYNNEISEKSEIFDDQFSVERPDGSNFTLKIRSTKLEDSAMYFCASTGGAGTEAFFGQGTRLTVV.

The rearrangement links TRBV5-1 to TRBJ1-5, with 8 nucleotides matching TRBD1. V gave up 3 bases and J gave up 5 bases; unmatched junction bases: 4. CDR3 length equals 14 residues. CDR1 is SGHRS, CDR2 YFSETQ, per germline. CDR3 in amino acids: CASSSMTGDQPQHF. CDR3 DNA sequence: TGCGCCAGCAGCTCTATGACAGGGGATCAGCCCCAGCATTTT.

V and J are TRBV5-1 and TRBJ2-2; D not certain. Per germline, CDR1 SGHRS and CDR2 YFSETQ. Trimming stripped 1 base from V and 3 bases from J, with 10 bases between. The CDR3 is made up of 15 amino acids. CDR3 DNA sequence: TGCGCCAGCAGCTTGTTACAGTTTGACACCGGGGAGCTGTTTTTT. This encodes CASSLLQFDTGELFF.

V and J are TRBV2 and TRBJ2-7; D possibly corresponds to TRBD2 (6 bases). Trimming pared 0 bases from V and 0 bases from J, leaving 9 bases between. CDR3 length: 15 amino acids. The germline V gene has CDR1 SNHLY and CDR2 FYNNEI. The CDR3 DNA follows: TGTGCCAGCAGTGAAGCACCGGGACTCTCCTACGAGCAGTACTTC. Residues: CASSEAPGLSYEQYF.

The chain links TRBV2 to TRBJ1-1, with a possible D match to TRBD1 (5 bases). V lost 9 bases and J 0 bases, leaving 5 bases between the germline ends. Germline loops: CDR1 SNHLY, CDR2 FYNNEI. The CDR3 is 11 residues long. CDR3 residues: CARGVNTEAFF. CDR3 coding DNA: TGTGCCAGAGGGGTGAACACTGAAGCTTTCTTT.

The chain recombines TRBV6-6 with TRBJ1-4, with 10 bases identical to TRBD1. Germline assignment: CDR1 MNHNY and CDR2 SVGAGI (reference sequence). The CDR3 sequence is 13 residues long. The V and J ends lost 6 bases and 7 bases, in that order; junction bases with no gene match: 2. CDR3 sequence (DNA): TGTGCCAGCAGGCGGACAGGGGGTGAAAAACTGTTTTTT. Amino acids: CASRRTGGEKLFF.

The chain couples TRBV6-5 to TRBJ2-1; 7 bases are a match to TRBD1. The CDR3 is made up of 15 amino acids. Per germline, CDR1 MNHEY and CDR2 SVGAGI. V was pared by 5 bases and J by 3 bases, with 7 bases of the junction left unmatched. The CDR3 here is CASSGTGTDYNEQFF. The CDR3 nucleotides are TGTGCCAGCAGTGGAACCGGGACAGACTACAATGAGCAGTTCTTC.

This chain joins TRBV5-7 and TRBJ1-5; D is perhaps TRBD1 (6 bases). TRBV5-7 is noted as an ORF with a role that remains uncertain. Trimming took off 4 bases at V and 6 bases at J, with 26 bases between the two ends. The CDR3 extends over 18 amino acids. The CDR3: CASSLGWVTQGGSQPQHF. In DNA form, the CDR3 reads TGTGCCAGCAGCCTGGGATGGGTCACACAGGGAGGGAGTCAGCCCCAGCATTTT.

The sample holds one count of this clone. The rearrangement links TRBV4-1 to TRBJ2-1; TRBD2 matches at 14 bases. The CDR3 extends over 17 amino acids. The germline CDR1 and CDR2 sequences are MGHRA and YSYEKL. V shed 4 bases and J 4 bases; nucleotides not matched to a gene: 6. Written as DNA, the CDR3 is TGCGCCAGCAGCCCTTCCGGGACTAGCGGGAGTTACAATGAGCAGTTCTTC. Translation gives CASSPSGTSGSYNEQFF.

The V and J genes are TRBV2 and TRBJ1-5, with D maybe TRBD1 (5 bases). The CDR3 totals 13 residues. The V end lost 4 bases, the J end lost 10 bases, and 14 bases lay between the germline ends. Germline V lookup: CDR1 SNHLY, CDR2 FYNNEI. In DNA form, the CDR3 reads TGTGCCAGCAGTGGTGTGGTGGGGGGTCCCCAGCATTTT. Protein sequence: CASSGVVGGPQHF.

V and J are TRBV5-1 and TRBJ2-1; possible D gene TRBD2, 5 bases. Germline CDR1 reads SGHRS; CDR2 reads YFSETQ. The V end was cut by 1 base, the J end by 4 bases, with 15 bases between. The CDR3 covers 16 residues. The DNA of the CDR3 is TGCGCCAGCAGCTTGTCTTCTAGCCTCAAATACAATGAGCAGTTCTTC. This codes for CASSLSSSLKYNEQFF.

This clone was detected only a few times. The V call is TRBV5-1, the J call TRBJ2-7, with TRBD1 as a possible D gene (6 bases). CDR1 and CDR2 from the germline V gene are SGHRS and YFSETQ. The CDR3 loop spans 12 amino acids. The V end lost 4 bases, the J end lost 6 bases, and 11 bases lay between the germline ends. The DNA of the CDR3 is TGCGCCAGCAGCAAACAGGGCCTCGAGCAGTACTTC. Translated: CASSKQGLEQYF.

CDR3 nucleotides: TGTGCCAGCAGTTACGTTGACAGGGACCAAGAGACCCAGTACTTC. This encodes CASSYVDRDQETQYF. The rearrangement links TRBV2 to TRBJ2-5; 7 nucleotides match TRBD1. This CDR3 has 15 amino acids. Germline V gene sequence: CDR1 SNHLY, CDR2 FYNNEI. The V gene end was trimmed by 5 bases and the J gene end by 0 bases; junction bases not matched to a gene: 6.